The clone carrying this TCR beta chain was recorded at least ten times. The data originate from a study of low-dose radiotherapy and immunotherapy resistance in tumors. From germline, CDR1 is SGHDN and CDR2 FVKESK. Trimming shortened V by 4 bases and J by 0 bases, and 11 bases separated the two germline ends. This CDR3 region has 15 residues. Gene-specific TRAV and TRBV primers were used for first-strand cDNA, covering alpha and beta chains. TCRs underwent approximately 20 PCR cycles of amplification with a constant-region primer and V-primer adapter. TCRdb fed the reads into MiXCR, producing one record per CDR3 protein. The sample holds more than 90,000 distinct CDR3 sequences; 20% to 25% are singletons and the top ten take over 3.5%. Time point here: after trial treatment. Treatment of the sample: LDRT plus nivolumab, ipilimumab, low-dose cyclophosphamide and aspirin (RACIN trial).

Sequencing used PBMCs, obtained after low-dose radiotherapy plus immunotherapy. This clonotype was obtained from a male donor with prostate cancer. This sequence joins TRBV14 and TRBJ2-3; D possibly uses TRBD1 or TRBD2 (5 bases each). The CDR3: CASSPGTASTDTQYF. The CDR3 bases are TGTGCCAGCAGCCCGGGGACCGCGAGCACAGATACGCAGTATTTT.